A selection of T cell receptor beta chains follows, all from one sample in a study of blood T cell repertoires in COVID-19. The data were produced by immunoSEQ multiplex PCR, yet TCRdb's version contains in-frame clones alone and is incomplete. The sample holds over 25,000 clones, 78% seen once. The material sequenced was peripheral blood. These TCRs come from a man older than 75 with acute or convalescent COVID-19. Each CDR3 is given with its conserved first and last residue. A D gene is named only where the DNA matches it firmly. Size tells how often a clone was seen (once, few, many) or the class of an expanded clone, and some rows leave it out.

DNA: TGTGCCAGTAGTGCGAGAGGCTATGGCTACACCTTC
CDR3: CASSARGYGYTF
size: -
D: -
J: TRBJ1-2
V: TRBV19

DNA: TGTGCCAGCAGCCTCAGAGGGGGTACCGGGGAGCTGTTTTTT
CDR3: CASSLRGGTGELFF
size: -
D: -
J: TRBJ2-2
V: TRBV11-3

DNA: TGTGCCAGCAGCTTAGGACCGGGACAGGGGAACACCGGGGAGCTGTTTTTT
CDR3: CASSLGPGQGNTGELFF
size: -
D: TRBD1
J: TRBJ2-2
V: TRBV11-2

DNA: TGTGCCAGCAGTACTAAACGCGGCGGCGCCAAATCGTCTGGAAACACCATATATTTT
CDR3: CASSTKRGGAKSSGNTIYF
size: -
D: -
J: TRBJ1-3
V: TRBV6-2/TRBV6-3

DNA: TGCAGTGCTACTACAGGAGCAGACTACACCTTC
CDR3: CSATTGADYTF
size: -
D: -
J: TRBJ1-2
V: TRBV20-1

DNA: TGTGCCAGCAGTGACGGATCTCGGATGAGGGGGCGGGAGACCCAGTACTTC
CDR3: CASSDGSRMRGRETQYF
size: -
D: TRBD1
J: TRBJ2-5
V: TRBV6-1

DNA: TGTGCCAGCAGCTTGGACAGGGTGGGGGGCTACACCTTC
CDR3: CASSLDRVGGYTF
size: -
D: -
J: TRBJ1-2
V: TRBV5-4

DNA: TGTGCCAGCCAAATTACAGGGGATGCAGATACGCAGTATTTT
CDR3: CASQITGDADTQYF
size: -
D: TRBD1
J: TRBJ2-3
V: TRBV18

DNA: TGTGCCTGGGAGTGGAGGGGGCATGAAAAACTGTTTTTT
CDR3: CAWEWRGHEKLFF
size: -
D: TRBD1
J: TRBJ1-4
V: TRBV30

DNA: TGTGCCAGCAGCAAGACTAGCGGGGGGCCTGGGGAGCTGTTTTTT
CDR3: CASSKTSGGPGELFF
size: -
D: TRBD2
J: TRBJ2-2
V: TRBV7-2

DNA: TGTGCCAGCAGCTTAAGAGGTGGGGGGGCGCCCCAGCATTTT
CDR3: CASSLRGGGAPQHF
size: -
D: -
J: TRBJ1-5
V: TRBV13

DNA: TGTGCCAGCAGGGGTACAGGGGAGAATTCACCCCTCCACTTT
CDR3: CASRGTGENSPLHF
size: -
D: TRBD1
J: TRBJ1-6
V: TRBV25-1

DNA: TGTGCCAGCAGCCAAGGGACTTGGTTGTACTTC
CDR3: CASSQGTWLYF
size: -
D: -
J: TRBJ2-7
V: TRBV3-1/TRBV3-2

DNA: TGTGCCTGCTGTGGGGATGAGGGCTGGGCGGGACCGCAGTTCTTC
CDR3: CACCGDEGWAGPQFF
size: -
D: -
J: TRBJ2-1
V: TRBV7-9

DNA: TGTGCCAGCAGCTCTTGGACTAGCGGGCCAACTGATACGCAGTATTTT
CDR3: CASSSWTSGPTDTQYF
size: -
D: TRBD2
J: TRBJ2-3
V: TRBV7-2

DNA: TGCGCCAGCAGCCAGGGAGGCGGGAACAGCGGTGGCTACACCTTC
CDR3: CASSQGGGNSGGYTF
size: -
D: -
J: TRBJ1-2
V: TRBV4-1

DNA: TGTGCCTGGAATCCCGGGGTCCTTAACTATGGCTACACCTTC
CDR3: CAWNPGVLNYGYTF
size: -
D: -
J: TRBJ1-2
V: TRBV30

DNA: TGTGCCAGCAGCTTAGCGCCGGGCGGGGGGGCCGGCGAGCAGTACTTC
CDR3: CASSLAPGGGAGEQYF
size: -
D: TRBD2
J: TRBJ2-7
V: TRBV7-2

DNA: TGTGCCAGCTCACCATTTTCTTCGGCGGGGGTTGGAAACACCATATATTTT
CDR3: CASSPFSSAGVGNTIYF
size: few
D: -
J: TRBJ1-3
V: TRBV18

DNA: TGTGCCAGCAGCTTAAGGGACACCAGCTCCTACAATGAGCAGTTCTTC
CDR3: CASSLRDTSSYNEQFF
size: -
D: -
J: TRBJ2-1
V: TRBV11-3

DNA: TGTGCCAGCAGTTACCGGTATAGGGCGGGGAGCAATCAGCCCCAGCATTTT
CDR3: CASSYRYRAGSNQPQHF
size: few
D: -
J: TRBJ1-5
V: TRBV6-2/TRBV6-3

DNA: TGTGCCAGCAGCTCCACCGGGACACTCCCGGGGTATGGCTACACCTTC
CDR3: CASSSTGTLPGYGYTF
size: -
D: -
J: TRBJ1-2
V: TRBV5-4

DNA: TGTGCCAGCAGCTTACTCGCAGGGCGTCCTTCAGGGGCCAACGTCCTGACTTTC
CDR3: CASSLLAGRPSGANVLTF
size: once
D: -
J: TRBJ2-6
V: TRBV7-3

DNA: TGCGCCAGCAGCCTGGGCGGGTCTCCGAATCAGCCCCAGCATTTT
CDR3: CASSLGGSPNQPQHF
size: -
D: -
J: TRBJ1-5
V: TRBV5-1

DNA: TGTGCCAGCAGCCAAGATAGCGGAACTGGAAACACCATATATTTT
CDR3: CASSQDSGTGNTIYF
size: few
D: -
J: TRBJ1-3
V: TRBV14

DNA: TGCGCCAGCAGCCAAGAATGGTGGGTTAGCGGGGGCGGTGAGCAGTTCTTC
CDR3: CASSQEWWVSGGGEQFF
size: -
D: TRBD2
J: TRBJ2-1
V: TRBV4-1

DNA: TGTGCCAGCAGTGATACGGGACAGGCCCTTTTTGGCTACACCTTC
CDR3: CASSDTGQALFGYTF
size: -
D: TRBD1
J: TRBJ1-2
V: TRBV6-4

DNA: TGTGCCAGCAGTGAGAGACTAGCGGCCGAGTACGAGCAGTACTTC
CDR3: CASSERLAAEYEQYF
size: -
D: TRBD2
J: TRBJ2-7
V: TRBV2

DNA: TGTGCCAGCAGCCCCCGACAGTTTGCTAACTATGGCTACACCTTC
CDR3: CASSPRQFANYGYTF
size: -
D: -
J: TRBJ1-2
V: TRBV7-2

DNA: TGCGCCAGCAGCTCTTCGTCGGAGGGCACCGGGGAGCTGTTTTTT
CDR3: CASSSSSEGTGELFF
size: -
D: -
J: TRBJ2-2
V: TRBV5-1

DNA: TGTGCCAGCAGTTCTGCCCTATCCGGGACAGGGGGCTATGGCTACACCTTC
CDR3: CASSSALSGTGGYGYTF
size: once
D: TRBD1
J: TRBJ1-2
V: TRBV5-4

DNA: TGTGCCAGCAGCCAATCGGGGACAGTCTTCACAGATACGCAGTATTTT
CDR3: CASSQSGTVFTDTQYF
size: -
D: TRBD1
J: TRBJ2-3
V: TRBV16

DNA: TGTGCCAGCAACAAGGACGGGGACTCCTATAATTCACCCCTCCACTTT
CDR3: CASNKDGDSYNSPLHF
size: -
D: -
J: TRBJ1-6
V: TRBV5-8

DNA: TGTGCCAGCAGTTTAGGGGTCAGCGGGGGGGCGTATACGCAGTATTTT
CDR3: CASSLGVSGGAYTQYF
size: -
D: TRBD2
J: TRBJ2-3
V: TRBV27

DNA: TGTGCCAGCTCACCAGGAACCCCTCGGGACATTAGCAATCAGCCCCAGCATTTT
CDR3: CASSPGTPRDISNQPQHF
size: -
D: -
J: TRBJ1-5
V: TRBV18

DNA: TGTGCCAGCAGCCTCCACAGGGGCAGTATAGCCAAAAACATTCAGTACTTC
CDR3: CASSLHRGSIAKNIQYF
size: -
D: TRBD1
J: TRBJ2-4
V: TRBV3-1/TRBV3-2

DNA: TGTGCCAGTTCCGACGGACAGCTCTCTTTCAATCAGCCCCAGCATTTT
CDR3: CASSDGQLSFNQPQHF
size: -
D: -
J: TRBJ1-5
V: TRBV19

DNA: TGCGCCAGCAGCTTGGGATCGGGGAACACTGAAGCTTTCTTT
CDR3: CASSLGSGNTEAFF
size: -
D: -
J: TRBJ1-1
V: TRBV5-1

DNA: TGTGCCACCGCGGACACTTTATACAATGAGCAGTTCTTC
CDR3: CATADTLYNEQFF
size: -
D: -
J: TRBJ2-1
V: TRBV24-1

DNA: TGTGCCAGCAGTTTAGCGGCCGGGTGGGGCTACACCTTC
CDR3: CASSLAAGWGYTF
size: -
D: -
J: TRBJ1-2
V: TRBV12-3/TRBV12-4

DNA: TGTGCCAGCATGCGGGACAGGGTATATTCTGGAAACACCATATATTTT
CDR3: CASMRDRVYSGNTIYF
size: -
D: TRBD1
J: TRBJ1-3
V: TRBV7-9

DNA: TGTGCCAGCAGCTTGACCGGGACAGGGGGTCTCGAGCAGTACTTC
CDR3: CASSLTGTGGLEQYF
size: -
D: TRBD1
J: TRBJ2-7
V: TRBV5-4

DNA: TGCGCCAGCAGCCCGAACAGGGGACAGCCCCAGCATTTT
CDR3: CASSPNRGQPQHF
size: -
D: TRBD1
J: TRBJ1-5
V: TRBV5-1

DNA: TGTGCCAGCAGCTTAAGGAGCGGGGGGGAGACCCAGTACTTC
CDR3: CASSLRSGGETQYF
size: -
D: TRBD2
J: TRBJ2-5
V: TRBV7-2

DNA: TGTGCCAGCAGCTCCGACAGTAGGAACTTAGAGACCCAGTACTTC
CDR3: CASSSDSRNLETQYF
size: -
D: -
J: TRBJ2-5
V: TRBV5-4

DNA: TGTGCCAGCAGCCTGACTAGCGGGGGGATCGGGGAGACCCAGTACTTC
CDR3: CASSLTSGGIGETQYF
size: -
D: TRBD2
J: TRBJ2-5
V: TRBV5-5

DNA: TGTGCCAGCAGTTGGACAGCCTTGAACACTGAAGCTTTCTTT
CDR3: CASSWTALNTEAFF
size: -
D: -
J: TRBJ1-1
V: TRBV27

DNA: TGTGCCAGTAGTATTGCAGTCATGAACACTGAAGCTTTCTTT
CDR3: CASSIAVMNTEAFF
size: -
D: -
J: TRBJ1-1
V: TRBV19

DNA: TGTGCCAGTCGGACAGGGGATTACACAGATACGCAGTATTTT
CDR3: CASRTGDYTDTQYF
size: -
D: TRBD1
J: TRBJ2-3
V: TRBV19

DNA: TGTGCCAGCAGTTTAGAGGTCGCCGAGGGTAGCTCTGGAAACACCATATATTTT
CDR3: CASSLEVAEGSSGNTIYF
size: -
D: -
J: TRBJ1-3
V: TRBV27

DNA: TGTGCCAGCAGCTTAATGGTGCGAACCGGGGAGCTGTTTTTT
CDR3: CASSLMVRTGELFF
size: -
D: -
J: TRBJ2-2
V: TRBV7-9

DNA: TGTGCCAGCAGTTTATGGCGGAGGAACACTGAAGCTTTCTTT
CDR3: CASSLWRRNTEAFF
size: -
D: -
J: TRBJ1-1
V: TRBV28

DNA: TGCGCCAGCAGCCAAGGGGAGGGGGACAGGGACTTGTGGACCCAGTACTTC
CDR3: CASSQGEGDRDLWTQYF
size: -
D: TRBD1
J: TRBJ2-5
V: TRBV4-1

DNA: TGTGCCAGCAGCCTATCGTCCCCAGGGGTCCTGTTCTTC
CDR3: CASSLSSPGVLFF
size: few
D: -
J: TRBJ2-1
V: TRBV2

DNA: TGTGCCAGCAGCCCCGGGACAACTACGGGCTACACCTTC
CDR3: CASSPGTTTGYTF
size: few
D: -
J: TRBJ1-2
V: TRBV12-3/TRBV12-4